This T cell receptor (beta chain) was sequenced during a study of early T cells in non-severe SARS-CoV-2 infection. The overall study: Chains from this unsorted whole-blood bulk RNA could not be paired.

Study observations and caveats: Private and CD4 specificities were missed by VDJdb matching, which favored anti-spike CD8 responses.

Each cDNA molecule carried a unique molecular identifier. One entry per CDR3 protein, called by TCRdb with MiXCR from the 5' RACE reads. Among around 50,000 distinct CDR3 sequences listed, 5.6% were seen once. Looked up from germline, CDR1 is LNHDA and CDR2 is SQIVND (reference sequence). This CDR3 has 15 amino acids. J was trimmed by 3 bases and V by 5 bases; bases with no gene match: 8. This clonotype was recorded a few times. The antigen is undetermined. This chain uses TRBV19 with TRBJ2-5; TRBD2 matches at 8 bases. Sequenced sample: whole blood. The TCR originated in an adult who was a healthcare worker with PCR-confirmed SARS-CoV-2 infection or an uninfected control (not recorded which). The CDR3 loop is CASSPARGGEETQYF. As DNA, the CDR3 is TGTGCCAGTAGTCCAGCCCGGGGGGGCGAAGAGACCCAGTACTTC.